These 27 T cell receptor beta chains share one sample of origin, sequenced in a study of blood T cell repertoires in COVID-19. Repertoires were generated with immunoSEQ multiplex PCR, while TCRdb's copy carries only in-frame clones and drops some. Of some 390,000 clones listed, more than 75% are singletons. The sequenced sample consisted of peripheral blood. The source of these receptors is a woman aged 55 to 70 with COVID-19, enrolled during active disease.

The V call is TRBV3-1 (or the pseudogene TRBV3-2), the J call TRBJ1-3, with D uncertain. The CDR3 runs to 16 residues. Germline CDR1 and CDR2: LGHDT and YNNKEL (reference sequence). Trimming cost V 1 base and J 2 bases, with 12 bases left between them. CDR3 loop: CASSQVATPTGNTIYF. The CDR3 DNA is TGTGCCAGCAGCCAAGTGGCGACACCCACTGGAAACACCATATATTTT.

The chain uses TRBV9 and TRBJ2-5; a weak D match, TRBD2 (5 bases). This CDR3 region has 12 residues. V was trimmed by 4 bases and J by 5 bases, leaving 9 bases between them. The germline CDR1 and CDR2 sequences are SGDLS and YYNGEE. Here the CDR3 DNA reads TGTGCCAGCAGCCCCGGGATTGAGACCCAGTACTTC. Protein product: CASSPGIETQYF.

The chain couples TRBV7-7 to TRBJ1-2; TRBD1 might be the D (6 bases). From germline, CDR1 is SSHAT and CDR2 FNYEAQ (reference sequence). The CDR3 is made up of 15 amino acids. The V and J ends lost 5 bases and 6 bases respectively, with 19 bases between them. The CDR3 DNA reads as TGTGCCAGCAGCCCAATACGGGGGGCGCGAGATGGCTACACCTTC. As protein: CASSPIRGARDGYTF.

This chain connects TRBV4-1 to TRBJ1-6; 7 nucleotides line up with TRBD1. Germline loops: CDR1 MGHRA, CDR2 YSYEKL. This CDR3 is built from 15 residues. J lost 5 bases, V lost 4 bases, and 5 bases had no gene match. DNA of the CDR3: TGCGCCAGCAGCCCCCCACAGGGGAATAATTCACCCCTCCACTTT. It yields the protein CASSPPQGNNSPLHF.

The J gene is TRBJ2-5, the V gene TRBV19, with 8 positions matching TRBD1. The J segment lost 0 bases and the V segment lost 3 bases, leaving 9 bases of the junction unmatched. The germline CDR1 and CDR2 sequences are LNHDA and SQIVND (reference sequence). The CDR3 has 17 amino acids. The CDR3 here is CASSILGQGAYQETQYF. The CDR3 DNA is TGTGCCAGTAGTATTCTGGGGCAGGGGGCCTACCAAGAGACCCAGTACTTC.

The V and J genes are TRBV19 and TRBJ1-1; a possible D gene is TRBD1 (5 bases). The CDR3 contains 18 residues. Germline V gene lookup returns CDR1 LNHDA and CDR2 SQIVND (reference sequence). V was clipped by 1 base and J by 4 bases, with 22 bases between them. This CDR3 is CASSIGTGRGSELTEAFF. DNA of the CDR3: TGTGCCAGTAGTATAGGCACAGGCCGAGGCTCCGAACTCACTGAAGCTTTCTTT.

The chain has TRBV19 and TRBJ2-3; TRBD2 matches 7 bases. Losses at the gene ends were 7 bases for V and 8 bases for J; bases not matched to a gene: 9. Germline lookup yields CDR1 LNHDA and CDR2 SQIVND (reference sequence). The CDR3 runs to 13 residues. The CDR3 protein is CASTSGERGTQYF. The CDR3 DNA follows: TGTGCCAGTACCAGCGGGGAGCGGGGTACGCAGTATTTT.

The chain combines TRBV18 with TRBJ1-2; 9 bases match TRBD1. Germline V lookup: CDR1 KGHSH, CDR2 LQKENI. The CDR3 covers 18 residues. The junction had 17 bases not matched to a gene; V was cut back by 5 bases and J by 4 bases. The CDR3 DNA is TGTGCCAGCTCAACATTGGGCCCGGGACAGGGTTTAGTCTATGGCTACACCTTC. It is translated as CASSTLGPGQGLVYGYTF.

V and J are TRBV7-2 and TRBJ1-1; possibly TRBD1 for D (5 bases). From germline, CDR1 is SGHTA and CDR2 FQGNSA. The CDR3 covers 19 residues. V was shortened by 6 bases and J by 1 base, with 27 bases between the two germline ends. This CDR3 reads CASRPGGGPRGAENTEAFF. CDR3 coding DNA: TGTGCCAGCAGACCCGGCGGGGGACCCCGCGGGGCAGAGAACACTGAAGCTTTCTTT.

The chain recombines TRBV7-2 with TRBJ2-5, with TRBD2 identical over 11 bases. Germline-derived CDR1 and CDR2 are SGHTA and FQGNSA. The V gene end was trimmed by 1 base and the J gene end by 5 bases; junction bases not matched to a gene: 3. The CDR3 extends over 15 amino acids. The CDR3 region has the DNA TGTGCCAGCAGCTTAGAGGCTAGCGGGGGGGAGACCCAGTACTTC. Translated: CASSLEASGGETQYF.

The rearrangement joins TRBV4-2 to TRBJ1-6, with D unclear. V lost 1 base, J lost 6 bases, and 13 bases lay in between. The CDR3 is 16 residues long. Germline CDR1 LGHNA, CDR2 YNFKEQ. CDR3 bases: TGTGCCAGCAGCCAAGGTGTTTACGGGGTTAATTCACCCCTCCACTTT. This translates into CASSQGVYGVNSPLHF.

The chain employs TRBV11-3 and TRBJ2-6; 8 nucleotides line up with TRBD2. Trimming cost V 5 bases and J 2 bases; bases outside gene matches: 2. The CDR3 runs to 15 residues. Germline lookup yields CDR1 SGHNT and CDR2 YENEEA. CDR3 bases: TGTGCCAGCAGCCCGGGGGGGGCTGGGGCCAACGTCCTGACTTTC. Its translation is CASSPGGAGANVLTF. Based on the CDR3 plus reference TRBV11-3 and TRBJ2-6, the full variable domain is EAGVVQSPRYKIIEKKQPVAFWCNPISGHNTLYWYLQNLGQGPELLIRYENEEAVDDSQLPKDRFSAERLKGVDSTLKIQPAELGDSAVYLCASSPGGAGANVLTFGAGSRLTVL.

This clone was seen just once. The chain employs TRBV28 and TRBJ1-1, with a tentative D call TRBD1 (5 bases). Deletions cut 6 bases from V and 6 bases from J, with 17 bases between. CDR3 length: 14 amino acids. The germline V gene encodes CDR1 MDHEN and CDR2 SYDVKM. The CDR3 loop reads CASRPTGGTAEAFF. In nucleotides, the CDR3 is TGTGCCAGCAGACCCACGGGGGGGACGGCTGAAGCTTTCTTT.

This chain connects TRBV3-1 (or the pseudogene TRBV3-2) to TRBJ2-5; a weak D match, TRBD1 (6 bases). Looked up from germline, CDR1 is LGHDT and CDR2 is YNNKEL (reference sequence). This CDR3 is built from 14 residues. Trimming left V 4 bases short and J 5 bases short, with 14 bases between. The CDR3 loop is CASSPLTGLETQYF. The CDR3, as DNA: TGTGCCAGCAGCCCCCTTACAGGGCTCGAGACCCAGTACTTC.

The gene calls are TRBV7-2 and TRBJ2-1, with 11 nucleotides matching TRBD2. Looked up from germline, CDR1 is SGHTA and CDR2 is FQGNSA. This CDR3 has 16 amino acids. The V and J ends lost 5 bases and 6 bases, in that order; junction bases with no gene match: 9. The CDR3 DNA reads TGTGCCAGCAGCGTCACCGGGACTAGCGGTCTCAATGAGCAGTTCTTC. Protein product: CASSVTGTSGLNEQFF. Drawing the rest from reference TRBV7-2 and TRBJ2-1, the complete variable domain is GAGVSQSPSNKVTEKGKDVELRCDPISGHTALYWYRQSLGQGLEFLIYFQGNSAPDKSGLPSDRFSAERTGGSVSTLTIQRTQQEDSAVYLCASSVTGTSGLNEQFFGPGTRLTVL.

J is TRBJ1-2 and V is TRBV2, with D perhaps matching TRBD1 (5 bases). Germline values: CDR1 SNHLY, CDR2 FYNNEI. The length of the CDR3 is 14 residues. Trimming took 7 bases from V and 8 from J, leaving 20 bases between them. The CDR3 nucleotides are TGTGCCAGCAAAACGGACCAAGCCAAGGGGGGCTACACCTTC. As protein: CASKTDQAKGGYTF.

For this clone: One end of the junction varies from germline; a read error may be responsible. The chain employs TRBV28 and TRBJ2-7; 8 bases align to TRBD1. The CDR3 spans 12 residues. Germline V gives CDR1 MDHEN, CDR2 SYDVKM. CDR3 in amino acids: CASGTGGRGHDF. The CDR3 coding sequence is TGTGCCAGCGGGACAGGCGGACGTGGTCATGACTTC. Using reference TRBV28 and TRBJ2-7 for the parts outside the CDR3, the full variable domain is DVKVTQSSRYLVKRTGEKVFLECVQDMDHENMFWYRQDPGLGLRLIYFSYDVKMKEKGDIPEGYSVSREKKERFSLILESASTNQTSMYLCASGTGGRGHDFGPGTRLTVT.

This clone was seen more than once but under ten times. V is TRBV29-1 and J is TRBJ2-7; TRBD1 aligns across 9 bases. This CDR3 contains 15 residues. V lost 0 bases, J lost 5 bases, and 8 bases stayed unmatched. Germline-derived CDR1 and CDR2 are SQVTM and ANQGSEA. DNA for the CDR3: TGCAGCGTTGAAGATTGGGGACAGGGTACGGACGAGCAGTACTTC. It codes for CSVEDWGQGTDEQYF.

This clone was picked up one time. The gene calls are TRBV19 and TRBJ2-6; D uncertain. V was shortened by 1 base and J by 4 bases, with 5 bases between the two germline ends. CDR1 is LNHDA, CDR2 SQIVND, per germline (reference sequence). This CDR3 has 14 amino acids. The CDR3 loop is CASSIGPGANVLTF. CDR3 DNA sequence: TGTGCCAGTAGTATAGGGCCCGGGGCCAACGTCCTGACTTTC. Filled out from reference TRBV19 and TRBJ2-6, the complete variable domain reads DGGITQSPKYLFRKEGQNVTLSCEQNLNHDAMYWYRQDPGQGLRLIYYSQIVNDFQKGDIAEGYSVSREKKESFPLTVTSAQKNPTAFYLCASSIGPGANVLTFGAGSRLTVL.

This sequence joins TRBV5-6 and TRBJ1-2; a weak D match, TRBD1 (5 bases). Looked up from germline, CDR1 is SGHDT and CDR2 is YYEEEE. The CDR3 extends over 15 amino acids. V gave up 3 bases and J gave up 4 bases, with 16 bases separating them. The CDR3 DNA reads as TGTGCCAGCAGCTGGGCTCTGGGTCAGGGCTATGGCTACACCTTC. This codes for CASSWALGQGYGYTF.

The chain combines TRBV5-8 with TRBJ1-2; D gene ambiguous. CDR3 size: 15 residues. Germline V gene lookup returns CDR1 SGHTS and CDR2 YDEGEE. Trimming cost V 2 bases and J 1 base, with 12 bases left between them. CDR3 sequence reads: CASSFYSGINYGYTF. The CDR3 DNA reads TGTGCCAGCAGCTTCTATTCGGGGATTAACTATGGCTACACCTTC.

This sequence joins TRBV5-1 and TRBJ1-1; D unresolved. The CDR3 consists of 13 residues. The germline V gene encodes CDR1 SGHRS and CDR2 YFSETQ. The V gene lost 0 bases and the J gene lost 5 bases, with 8 bases spanning the gap. CDR3 loop: CASSLGESTEAFF. CDR3 nucleotide sequence: TGCGCCAGCAGCTTGGGGGAGTCAACTGAAGCTTTCTTT.

This sequence joins TRBV10-1 and TRBJ2-7, with D possibly TRBD2 on 5 matching bases. The CDR3 has 16 amino acids. The V gene lost 0 bases and the J gene lost 4 bases, with 16 bases spanning the gap. Germline V gives CDR1 WNHNN, CDR2 SYGVQD (reference sequence). In nucleotides, the CDR3 is TGCGCCAGCAGTGAGTCGAAAACTAGTACCGCGTACGAGCAGTACTTC. Its translation is CASSESKTSTAYEQYF.

The genes are TRBV18 and TRBJ1-1; D uncertain. CDR3 length: 16 amino acids. Trimming left V 3 bases short and J 0 bases short, with 14 bases between. Germline V gives CDR1 KGHSH, CDR2 LQKENI. The CDR3 reads CASSPRRGQLNTEAFF. DNA of the CDR3: TGTGCCAGCTCACCCCGCCGTGGGCAGCTGAACACTGAAGCTTTCTTT.

The rearrangement joins TRBV6-5 to TRBJ2-1; possible D gene TRBD2, 7 bases. V was clipped by 2 bases and J by 7 bases, with 15 bases between them. CDR3 length: 15 amino acids. CDR1 and CDR2 from the germline V gene are MNHEY and SVGAGI. The chain's CDR3 is CASSYEGGARNEQFF. The CDR3 DNA follows: TGTGCCAGCAGTTACGAGGGGGGGGCCCGAAATGAGCAGTTCTTC.

This clone was counted only a few times. This rearrangement joins TRBV9 to TRBJ1-2; D may be TRBD1 (6 bases). Germline-derived CDR1 and CDR2 are SGDLS and YYNGEE. The V end lost 3 bases, the J end lost 8 bases, and 11 bases lay between the germline ends. The CDR3 extends over 12 amino acids. The CDR3 spells CASSAQGRGYTF. The CDR3 DNA reads TGTGCCAGCAGCGCTCAGGGGCGAGGCTACACCTTC.

J is TRBJ1-4 and V is TRBV18, with a tentative D call TRBD1 (5 bases). The CDR3 totals 13 residues. Per germline, CDR1 KGHSH and CDR2 LQKENI. Trimming shortened V by 4 bases and J by 8 bases, and 11 bases separated the two germline ends. In DNA, the CDR3 is TGTGCCAGCTCACGAGGGGAGGACGAAAAACTGTTTTTT. Protein product: CASSRGEDEKLFF.